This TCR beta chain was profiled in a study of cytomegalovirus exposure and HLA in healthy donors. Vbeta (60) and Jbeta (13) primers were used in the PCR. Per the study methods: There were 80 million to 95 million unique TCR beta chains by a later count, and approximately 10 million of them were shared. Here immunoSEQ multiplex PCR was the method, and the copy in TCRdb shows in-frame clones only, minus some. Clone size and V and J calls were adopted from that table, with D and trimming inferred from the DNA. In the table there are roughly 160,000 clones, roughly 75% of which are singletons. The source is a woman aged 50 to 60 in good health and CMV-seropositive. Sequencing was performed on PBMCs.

CDR3 sequence: CASSVDQGPNTEAFF. CDR3 in DNA: TGTGCCAGCAGCGTAGATCAGGGGCCGAACACTGAAGCTTTCTTT. This rearrangement joins TRBV9 to TRBJ1-1; weak D call: TRBD1 (6 bases). There are 15 residues in the CDR3. Trimming took 0 bases from V and 1 from J, leaving 10 bases between them. Germline CDR1 and CDR2: SGDLS and YYNGEE. Drawing the rest from reference TRBV9 and TRBJ1-1, the complete variable domain is DSGVTQTPKHLITATGQRVTLRCSPRSGDLSVYWYQQSLDQGLQFLIQYYNGEERAKGNILERFSAQQFPDLHSELNLSSLELGDSALYFCASSVDQGPNTEAFFGQGTRLTVV.